This TCR beta chain derives from a study of neoadjuvant anti-PD-1 for oral cavity cancer. Blood libraries mostly used about 500 ng genomic DNA, six replicates each. TCRdb's copy holds only in-frame clones and misses some; the assay was immunoSEQ multiplex PCR. The data hold over 7,500 clones, with approximately 70% observed a single time. Trimming took 3 bases from V and 1 from J, leaving 9 bases between them. CDR1 and CDR2 from the germline V gene are KGHSH and LQKENI. The CDR3 has 14 residues. Time point in this sample: after neoadjuvant nivolumab, at surgical resection. The material was PBMCs, obtained after nivolumab (anti-PD-1) treatment. The chain carries TRBV18 and TRBJ1-1; no reliable D call. This sequence originates from a person aged 35 to 85 with oral cavity squamous cell carcinoma. The CDR3 reads CASSPSGWNTEAFF. DNA of the CDR3: TGTGCCAGCTCACCGAGCGGGTGGAACACTGAAGCTTTCTTT.